These 3 T cell receptor beta chains came from one sample sequenced in a study of technical replicates of blood from a few donors. Data came from immunoSEQ multiplex PCR; TCRdb stores just in-frame clones and leaves some out. The table lists around 50,000 clones, around 96% of them singletons. The sequenced sample was T cells isolated from PBMCs. Receptors originate from a human donor in good health.

V and J are TRBV4-3 and TRBJ2-1; D possibly corresponds to TRBD2 (5 bases). CDR3 length: 20 amino acids. In germline, CDR1 is LGHNA, CDR2 YSLEER. Trimming removed 3 bases from V and 0 bases from J, with 24 bases in between. The CDR3 sequence is CASSHPKGPGLKSSYNEQFF. The CDR3 DNA reads as TGCGCCAGCAGCCACCCTAAAGGACCCGGACTCAAAAGCTCCTACAATGAGCAGTTCTTC.

The gene calls are TRBV5-1 and TRBJ1-1; D is perhaps TRBD1 (5 bases). With 1 base removed from V and 6 bases from J, the gap between germline ends came to 13 bases. Per the germline V gene, CDR1 is SGHRS and CDR2 is YFSETQ. The CDR3 totals 14 residues. DNA of the CDR3: TGCGCCAGCAGCTTGAGGCAGGGATTTGCTGAAGCTTTCTTT. Its protein product is CASSLRQGFAEAFF.

This clone was seen only once. This sequence joins TRBV4-1 and TRBJ2-4; D gene ambiguous. Germline loops: CDR1 MGHRA, CDR2 YSYEKL. This CDR3 has 16 residues. V was clipped by 1 base and J by 2 bases, with 12 bases between them. CDR3 nucleotides: TGCGCCAGCAGCCAAGGAGCCATCTTAACCAAAAACATTCAGTACTTC. Protein: CASSQGAILTKNIQYF.